Detailed here is one TCR beta chain. This clone was seen once. The specificity of this receptor is unknown. Base-call qualities are not available, and no considerably larger clone is one nucleotide away. Between the V and J ends, shortened by 5 bases and 0 bases respectively, the junction contains 3 bases. Including cysteine and phenylalanine, the CDR3 has 12 amino acids. Only CDR3 DNA is held: 36 bases, read in frame from base 1. TCRbeta CDR3 regions were amplified from genomic DNA by means of the immunoSEQ Assay, a bias-controlled multiplex PCR. Under the source paper's analysis protocol: Within the assay, amplification of reference gene primers was used to estimate how many nucleated cells each sample contained. To quantify the absolute abundance of each unique TCRbeta CDR3 rearrangement, sequence reads were collapsed and filtered. For each sample, productive Simpson clonality was calculated by taking the square root of Simpson's diversity index across productive rearrangements. Entries here come from immuneACCESS through TCRdb and include only in-frame sequences with V and J called. Some clones fail to appear in such tables; in the studies checked, an unresolved V gene covers under half of the shortfall, and the cause of the remainder is unknown. The DNA gave D and trimming, while V, J and clone size come from that table. The sample table contains 320,000 or so clones; only one count was recorded for approximately 84% of them. Approximately 1% of the sample goes to the ten largest clones.

The sample belongs to a study of blood T cell repertoires in COVID-19 (TCRdb year 2020). Looking at the study overall: Samples covering the acute and convalescent phases of COVID-19 were provided by collaborators in the United States, Italy and Spain. The samples were drawn from the first 160 participants of the ongoing ImmuneRACE study and from more than 1,000 subjects provided by 6 global collaborators. The dataset comprised deeply sampled blood TCRbeta repertoires from subjects exposed to, actively infected with, or recovered from COVID-19. Sample metadata almost always included a de-identified subject ID, COVID-19 status, age in years and sex. The repertoires were released in a freely available public database meant as a resource for research on the immune response to SARS-CoV-2. The material from the prospective study consisted of cDNA or gDNA derived from T cells, B-cell-depleted T cells, or PBMCs. Where available, HLA class I and class II types were obtained from metadata supplied by the sample provider rather than from assay-based typing.

Overall study results and their limits: How much clinical and demographic metadata was included differed by source and by participant, and the metadata was provided uncurated.

Enrolling through a virtual design, the prospective study's participants ranged in age from roughly 18 to 95 years and lived across approximately 25 United States geographic areas. In the prospective study, cohorts were assigned on the basis of participant-reported clinical history obtained from a screening survey and a study questionnaire. ImmuneRACE Cohort 3 recovered participants were defined by two consecutive negative NP/OP PCR tests, healthcare professional clearance, or symptom resolution. In the prospective study, mobile phlebotomists collected whole blood, serum and a nasopharyngeal or oropharyngeal swab from each participant. Over a roughly 2-month period, participants in the prospective study had the option of providing additional blood draws and questionnaires. Before DNA extraction, prospective study blood samples were shipped either frozen or at room temperature.

The V and J segments used are TRBV12-3 or TRBV12-4 and TRBJ2-3, with an unclear D gene assignment. The TCR comes from a woman in her twenties or thirties who had recovered from COVID-19. Source material: PBMCs or T cells enriched from blood (not recorded which). At the DNA level, the sequence is TGTGCCAGCAGTCTTAGCACAGATACGCAGTATTTT. Its product reads: CASSLSTDTQYF.